This passage covers 21 T cell receptor beta chains from one sample sequenced in a study of blood T cell repertoires in COVID-19. Repertoires were generated with immunoSEQ multiplex PCR, while TCRdb's copy carries only in-frame clones and drops some. The table has 200,000 to 250,000 clones, about four fifths seen once. Sequencing was done on a sample of PBMCs or T cells enriched from blood (not recorded which). Receptor source: a woman aged 60-70 years who had recovered from COVID-19.

Turning to this clone: Other nucleotide sequences in the sample specify the same CDR3. V and J are TRBV12-3 or TRBV12-4 and TRBJ1-1; D gene unclear. With 5 bases removed from V and 2 bases from J, the gap between germline ends came to 9 bases. The CDR3 consists of 13 residues. The CDR3 reads CASSLTVNTEAFF. For the CDR3, the DNA is TGTGCCAGCAGTCTAACAGTAAACACTGAAGCTTTCTTT.

The chain combines TRBV18 with TRBJ2-4; D might be TRBD1 (5 bases). V was clipped by 3 bases and J by 0 bases, with 12 bases between them. Looked up from germline, CDR1 is KGHSH and CDR2 is LQKENI. The length of the CDR3 is 16 residues. The CDR3: CASSPAVGAAKNIQYF. The CDR3 DNA is TGTGCCAGCTCACCTGCAGTTGGGGCAGCCAAAAACATTCAGTACTTC.

The gene calls are TRBV3-1 (or the pseudogene TRBV3-2) and TRBJ1-1, with 12 bases fitting TRBD1. V lost 5 bases and J lost 4; bases outside the gene matches: 11. This CDR3 has 17 residues. CDR1 is LGHDT, CDR2 YNNKEL, per germline (reference sequence). CDR3 in amino acids: CASSSGTGGISGTEAFF. The CDR3 region has the DNA TGTGCCAGCAGCTCCGGGACAGGGGGCATTTCTGGCACTGAAGCTTTCTTT.

V is TRBV5-1 and J is TRBJ1-2; D gene ambiguous. CDR3 length: 13 residues. V lost 0 bases, J lost 2 bases, and 5 bases lay in between. The germline V gene has CDR1 SGHRS and CDR2 YFSETQ. The CDR3 DNA sequence: TGCGCCAGCAGCTTGGGAGAAAACTATGGCTACACCTTC. It translates to CASSLGENYGYTF.

By its share, this clone is large (0.1 to 1%). V is TRBV27 and J is TRBJ2-2; maybe TRBD2 (5 bases). This CDR3 has 13 residues. CDR1 and CDR2 (germline): MNHEY, SMNVEV (reference sequence). V lost 5 bases, J lost 1 base, and 5 bases lay in between. The CDR3 here is CASSRENTGELFF. For the CDR3, the DNA is TGTGCCAGCAGTCGGGAGAACACCGGGGAGCTGTTTTTT.

This chain joins TRBV5-6 and TRBJ1-1, with 9 nucleotides matching TRBD1. Germline-derived CDR1 and CDR2 are SGHDT and YYEEEE. Trimming removed 6 bases from V and 14 bases from J; junction bases left unmatched: 8. The CDR3 extends over 11 amino acids. The CDR3 region has the DNA TGTGCCAGCATCTACAGGGGGCGCGAGTTCTTT. Its protein product is CASIYRGREFF.

V usage is TRBV7-2 and J usage is TRBJ2-3, with a tentative D call TRBD2 (6 bases). The CDR3 has 15 residues. Trimming pared 6 bases from V and 2 bases from J, leaving 15 bases between. CDR1 and CDR2 (germline): SGHTA, FQGNSA. CDR3 sequence (DNA): TGTGCCAGCAGGACTTCTCTAGCGAACACAGATACGCAGTATTTT. Protein: CASRTSLANTDTQYF.

The CDR3 loop reads CASSQVAGGRNEQFF. CDR3 sequence (DNA): TGTGCCAGCAGCCAAGTAGCGGGAGGGAGGAATGAGCAGTTCTTC. The rearrangement uses TRBV3-1 (or the pseudogene TRBV3-2) and TRBJ2-1; 11 positions match TRBD2. This CDR3 contains 15 residues. The ends lost 1 base at V and 7 bases at J; junction bases unmatched: 3. Germline CDR1 is LGHDT and CDR2 is YNNKEL (reference sequence).

This clone was recorded a few times. This chain joins TRBV27 and TRBJ1-5; perhaps TRBD1 as D (6 bases). Between the trimmed V and J ends, which lost 4 bases and 1 base, there was a span of 14 bases. Germline loops: CDR1 MNHEY, CDR2 SMNVEV (reference sequence). This CDR3 is built from 16 residues. The CDR3 spells CASSSNRVESNQPQHF. The CDR3 nucleotides read TGTGCCAGCAGTTCCAACAGGGTAGAGAGCAATCAGCCCCAGCATTTT.

The rearrangement uses TRBV12-3 or TRBV12-4 and TRBJ2-6, with D possibly being TRBD2 (5 bases). This CDR3 has 13 residues. V was trimmed by 6 bases and J by 7 bases, leaving 10 bases between them. Here the CDR3 reads CASSLSGANVLTF. The CDR3 region has the DNA TGTGCCAGCAGCCTCTCGGGAGCCAACGTCCTGACTTTC.

The count of this clone is one. The chain couples TRBV11-2 to TRBJ2-7; tentative D call: TRBD2 (6 bases). V lost 0 bases and J lost 1, with 13 bases in between. Germline CDR1 reads SGHAT; CDR2 reads FQNNGV. This CDR3 spans 16 amino acids. In DNA, the CDR3 is TGTGCCAGCAGCTTAGAGGGACGGGGGAGGTCCTACGAGCAGTACTTC. Translation: CASSLEGRGRSYEQYF.

This clone was observed a single time. V is TRBV7-9 and J is TRBJ1-1, with D perhaps TRBD1 (6 bases). The CDR3 spans 16 residues. From germline, CDR1 is SEHNR and CDR2 FQNEAQ (reference sequence). V shed 5 bases and J shed 4 bases, with 20 bases lying between them. The CDR3 coding sequence is TGTGCCAGCAGCCAGACCACCGGGGGGGCGGTCACTGAAGCTTTCTTT. Translation: CASSQTTGGAVTEAFF.

The rearrangement uses TRBV5-3 and TRBJ1-6, with 11 bases identical to TRBD1. TRBV5-3 belongs to the ORF category, with a function that is uncertain. This CDR3 spans 13 amino acids. The CDR3 DNA reads TGTGAACTCCGGGACAGGGGGGGATCACCCCTCCACTTT. Protein: CELRDRGGSPLHF.

V usage is TRBV15 and J usage is TRBJ1-2; D is unclear. CDR1 is LNHNV, CDR2 YYDKDF, per germline (reference sequence). CDR3 length: 15 amino acids. The V end lost 5 bases, the J end lost 4 bases, and 17 bases lay between the germline ends. This CDR3 is CATSSRREAVYGYTF. CDR3 in DNA: TGTGCCACCAGCTCACGCCGAGAGGCTGTCTATGGCTACACCTTC.

The chain uses TRBV5-4 and TRBJ2-1; 7 bases line up with TRBD1. J was trimmed by 6 bases and V by 6 bases; bases with no gene match: 12. CDR1 and CDR2 (germline): SGHNT, YYREEE (reference sequence). This CDR3 spans 15 amino acids. CDR3: CASIPRDSLTNEQFF. As DNA, the CDR3 is TGTGCCAGCATCCCCCGGGACAGCTTGACCAATGAGCAGTTCTTC.

The chain joins TRBV7-2 to TRBJ1-2; tentatively, D is TRBD1 (5 bases). The CDR3 is 14 residues long. Deletions cut 1 base from V and 4 bases from J, with 10 bases between. Germline CDR1 SGHTA, CDR2 FQGNSA. The CDR3 reads CASSLGRGGYGYTF. For the CDR3, the DNA is TGTGCCAGCAGCTTAGGGAGGGGAGGCTATGGCTACACCTTC.

This clone was seen a handful of times. Other nucleotide sequences from this sample produce the same CDR3. The chain has TRBV5-1 and TRBJ1-4, with 8 bases aligning to TRBD1. This CDR3 is 14 amino acids long. Germline V gives CDR1 SGHRS, CDR2 YFSETQ. The J segment lost 3 bases and the V segment lost 3 bases, leaving 1 base of the junction unmatched. The CDR3 region is CASSSGQANEKLFF. Here the CDR3 DNA reads TGCGCCAGCAGCTCGGGACAGGCTAATGAAAAACTGTTTTTT. Full variable domain (outside the CDR3, taken from reference TRBV5-1 and TRBJ1-4): KAGVTQTPRYLIKTRGQQVTLSCSPISGHRSVSWYQQTPGQGLQFLFEYFSETQRNKGNFPGRFSGRQFSNSRSEMNVSTLELGDSALYLCASSSGQANEKLFFGSGTQLSVL.

The rearrangement uses TRBV7-9 and TRBJ2-7, with a weak D call TRBD1 (5 bases). The germline V gene has CDR1 SEHNR and CDR2 FQNEAQ (reference sequence). Trimming stripped 0 bases from V and 1 base from J, with 16 bases between. The CDR3 consists of 17 residues. The CDR3 DNA reads as TGTGCCAGCAGCTTAGCTCTTTCAGGGATAAGGTCCTACGAGCAGTACTTC. Its translation: CASSLALSGIRSYEQYF. Complete variable domain (other parts from reference TRBV7-9 and TRBJ2-7): DTGVSQNPRHKITKRGQNVTFRCDPISEHNRLYWYRQTLGQGPEFLTYFQNEAQLEKSRLLSDRFSAERPKGSFSTLEIQRTEQGDSAMYLCASSLALSGIRSYEQYFGPGTRLTVT.

This sequence joins TRBV7-6 and TRBJ1-6; 7 nucleotides agree with TRBD1. Trimming cost V 5 bases and J 7 bases; bases outside gene matches: 11. Germline V gives CDR1 SGHVS, CDR2 FNYEAQ. CDR3 length equals 16 residues. The DNA of the CDR3 is TGTGCCAGCAGCCCTAGTCGGGGGACAGAAAATTCACCCCTCCACTTT. This encodes CASSPSRGTENSPLHF.

This clone was counted once. CDR3 in amino acids: CASSSQVGTSYNEQFF. The CDR3 nucleotides read TGTGCCAGCAGCTCCCAGGTCGGGACTTCCTACAATGAGCAGTTCTTC. V gene TRBV7-6 combines with J gene TRBJ2-1; TRBD2 might be the D (6 bases). Germline V lookup: CDR1 SGHVS, CDR2 FNYEAQ. The CDR3 has 16 residues. The ends were cut back, 4 bases at V and 1 base at J, with 14 bases in the middle.

The chain uses TRBV7-9 and TRBJ1-6; 7 nucleotides agree with TRBD1. Germline CDR1 SEHNR, CDR2 FQNEAQ (reference sequence). This CDR3 is 14 amino acids long. The V and J ends lost 6 bases and 5 bases, in that order; junction bases with no gene match: 4. CDR3 residues: CASRTGTDNSPLHF. As DNA, the CDR3 is TGTGCCAGCAGAACCGGGACAGATAATTCACCCCTCCACTTT. Based on the CDR3 plus reference TRBV7-9 and TRBJ1-6, the full variable domain is DTGVSQNPRHKITKRGQNVTFRCDPISEHNRLYWYRQTLGQGPEFLTYFQNEAQLEKSRLLSDRFSAERPKGSFSTLEIQRTEQGDSAMYLCASRTGTDNSPLHFGNGTRLTVT.